This passage covers 25 T cell receptor beta chains from one sample sequenced in a study of cytomegalovirus exposure and HLA in healthy donors. Primers: 60 Vbeta forward and 13 Jbeta reverse. Using immunoSEQ multiplex PCR, the repertoire was profiled, and TCRdb retains in-frame clones only, with some absent. The sample includes fewer than 200,000 clones, approximately 81% of them seen just once. Sequenced sample: PBMCs. These TCRs come from a woman aged 18-30 years in good health and CMV-seronegative.

The chain uses TRBV5-1 and TRBJ2-7; 11 bases fit TRBD2. The CDR3 is 16 residues long. CDR1 and CDR2 (germline): SGHRS, YFSETQ. Germline trimming cut 2 bases from V and 2 bases from J; bases unmatched to any gene: 6. CDR3 loop: CASSLRKTSGTYEQYF. The CDR3 nucleotides are TGCGCCAGCAGCTTAAGGAAGACTAGCGGGACCTACGAGCAGTACTTC.

This chain uses TRBV6-5 with TRBJ1-4; possibly TRBD1 for D (5 bases). V lost 6 bases to trimming and J lost 7 bases, with 18 bases between them. Germline V gives CDR1 MNHEY, CDR2 SVGAGI. This CDR3 comprises 15 residues. In DNA, the CDR3 is TGTGCCAGCAGCCTCCGGGGGGAGTACGGTGAAAAACTGTTTTTT. Its protein is CASSLRGEYGEKLFF.

The chain is built from TRBV5-1 and TRBJ2-3; D gene uncertain. The CDR3 covers 15 residues. V lost 5 bases and J 2 bases, leaving 15 bases between the germline ends. Germline V gene data show CDR1 as SGHRS and CDR2 as YFSETQ. CDR3 amino acids: CASSAEGFNTDTQYF. CDR3 coding DNA: TGCGCCAGCAGTGCGGAAGGATTCAACACAGATACGCAGTATTTT. The full variable domain, completed using reference TRBV5-1 and TRBJ2-3, is KAGVTQTPRYLIKTRGQQVTLSCSPISGHRSVSWYQQTPGQGLQFLFEYFSETQRNKGNFPGRFSGRQFSNSRSEMNVSTLELGDSALYLCASSAEGFNTDTQYFGPGTRLTVL.

Here the CDR3 reads CASSYSASGTYEQYF. Here the CDR3 DNA reads TGTGCCAGCAGTTACTCAGCGTCAGGGACCTACGAGCAGTACTTC. The chain joins TRBV6-6 to TRBJ2-7, with D perhaps TRBD1 (5 bases). The CDR3 runs 15 residues. Germline CDR1 and CDR2: MNHNY and SVGAGI (reference sequence). Trimming shortened V by 0 bases and J by 2 bases, and 11 bases separated the two germline ends.

This chain uses TRBV11-3 with TRBJ2-7; unclear D gene. The germline V gene encodes CDR1 SGHNT and CDR2 YENEEA. The CDR3 covers 11 residues. Trimming cost V 5 bases and J 0 bases, with 2 bases left between them. CDR3 nucleotide sequence: TGTGCCAGCAGCCACTCCTACGAGCAGTACTTC. Its protein product is CASSHSYEQYF.

The chain uses TRBV29-1 and TRBJ1-4, with 9 bases that match TRBD1. This CDR3 spans 12 amino acids. V lost 6 bases, J lost 8 bases, and 4 bases stayed unmatched. Germline loops: CDR1 SQVTM, CDR2 ANQGSEA. The CDR3 DNA sequence: TGCAGCGTACAACAGGGGGCGGAAAAACTGTTTTTT. Translation: CSVQQGAEKLFF.

This chain uses TRBV28 with TRBJ2-3, with 7 bases fitting TRBD2. The CDR3 runs to 14 residues. V gave up 10 bases and J gave up 4 bases; unmatched junction bases: 11. The germline CDR1 and CDR2 sequences are MDHEN and SYDVKM. CDR3 loop: CATQIAGRADTQYF. The CDR3 nucleotides are TGTGCCACACAAATAGCGGGTCGGGCAGATACGCAGTATTTT.

This clone was counted a few times. Other DNA sequences within the sample encode an identical CDR3. The genes are TRBV10-3 and TRBJ2-7; 7 bases agree with TRBD1. This CDR3 is 15 amino acids long. After removal of 8 bases from V and 0 bases from J, the junction contained 10 bases not matched to a gene. Germline CDR1 ENHRY, CDR2 SYGVKD. The chain's CDR3 is CAIRMTGIDSYEQYF. CDR3 coding DNA: TGTGCCATCCGAATGACAGGGATAGACTCCTACGAGCAGTACTTC.

V gene TRBV6-5 combines with J gene TRBJ1-5; 7 bases fit TRBD1. The CDR3 extends over 15 amino acids. Looked up from germline, CDR1 is MNHEY and CDR2 is SVGAGI. After removal of 6 bases from V and 1 base from J, the junction contained 6 bases not matched to a gene. The CDR3 sequence is CASRGNRGSNQPQHF. In DNA form, the CDR3 reads TGTGCCAGCAGGGGAAACAGGGGAAGCAATCAGCCCCAGCATTTT.

The rearrangement links TRBV19 to TRBJ2-1, with 9 bases aligning to TRBD2. The trim removed 4 bases at V and 3 bases at J, leaving 7 bases unmatched. The germline CDR1 and CDR2 sequences are LNHDA and SQIVND (reference sequence). The CDR3 totals 16 residues. CDR3 sequence (DNA): TGTGCCAGTAGTACCGGGGCTAGCGGGATCTACAATGAGCAGTTCTTC. Protein product: CASSTGASGIYNEQFF. The variable domain in full, with the rest retrieved from reference TRBV19 and TRBJ2-1, is DGGITQSPKYLFRKEGQNVTLSCEQNLNHDAMYWYRQDPGQGLRLIYYSQIVNDFQKGDIAEGYSVSREKKESFPLTVTSAQKNPTAFYLCASSTGASGIYNEQFFGPGTRLTVL.

This chain links TRBV29-1 with TRBJ2-1; TRBD2 matches at 9 bases. Germline-derived CDR1 and CDR2 are SQVTM and ANQGSEA. J lost 5 bases, V lost 5 bases, and 10 bases had no gene match. The CDR3 totals 15 residues. The CDR3 sequence: CSVPNPSGADNEQFF. CDR3 DNA: TGCAGCGTTCCAAACCCTAGCGGGGCCGACAATGAGCAGTTCTTC.

The rearrangement links TRBV10-3 to TRBJ2-2; maybe TRBD2 (6 bases). From germline, CDR1 is ENHRY and CDR2 SYGVKD. V was cut by 10 bases and J by 0 bases, with 15 bases left in between. CDR3 size: 15 residues. This CDR3 reads CATLGGSTNTGELFF. The DNA for the CDR3 is TGTGCCACCTTGGGGGGTTCGACGAACACCGGGGAGCTGTTTTTT.

The chain combines TRBV5-1 with TRBJ2-1; 9 bases map to TRBD1. Germline-derived CDR1 and CDR2 are SGHRS and YFSETQ. The CDR3 spans 15 residues. With V trimmed by 0 bases and J by 4 bases, 2 bases remained unmatched. The CDR3 DNA sequence: TGCGCCAGCAGCTTGGAGGGACAGGGTTACAATGAGCAGTTCTTC. Its translation: CASSLEGQGYNEQFF.

The count of this clone is one. This rearrangement joins TRBV29-1 to TRBJ1-3, with TRBD1 matching 7 bases. Germline CDR1 and CDR2: SQVTM and ANQGSEA. This CDR3 has 14 residues. The V and J ends lost 6 bases and 3 bases, in that order; junction bases with no gene match: 8. CDR3 sequence: CSVETGLDGNTIYF. The DNA of the CDR3 is TGCAGCGTCGAGACAGGGCTAGATGGAAACACCATATATTTT.

The V gene is TRBV2, the J gene TRBJ1-2; no clear D gene. Germline assignment: CDR1 SNHLY and CDR2 FYNNEI. CDR3 length equals 15 residues. The V gene lost 6 bases and the J gene lost 3 bases, with 17 bases spanning the gap. The CDR3 bases are TGTGCCAGCAGGAACCGAGTTCTGGGCGACTATGGCTACACCTTC. Protein sequence: CASRNRVLGDYGYTF.

The chain links TRBV5-1 to TRBJ1-4, with 9 bases matching TRBD1. The length of the CDR3 is 15 residues. The germline gives CDR1 SGHRS, CDR2 YFSETQ. Germline trimming cut 3 bases from V and 4 bases from J; bases unmatched to any gene: 4. The CDR3 loop is CASSSTGGLNEKLFF. CDR3 bases: TGCGCCAGCAGCTCGACAGGGGGGCTTAATGAAAAACTGTTTTTT.

The CDR3 sequence: CASSQTGVLRTNEKLFF. In DNA form, the CDR3 reads TGTGCCAGCAGCCAAACAGGGGTTCTGAGAACTAATGAAAAACTGTTTTTT. The gene calls are TRBV5-6 and TRBJ1-4; 7 bases are shared with TRBD1. CDR3 length equals 17 residues. Germline CDR1 is SGHDT and CDR2 is YYEEEE. The trim removed 4 bases at V and 1 base at J, leaving 10 bases unmatched. Full variable domain (missing parts from reference TRBV5-6 and TRBJ1-4): DAGVTQSPTHLIKTRGQQVTLRCSPKSGHDTVSWYQQALGQGPQFIFQYYEEEERQRGNFPDRFSGHQFPNYSSELNVNALLLGDSALYLCASSQTGVLRTNEKLFFGSGTQLSVL.

The chain combines TRBV7-9 with TRBJ2-2; D remains unclear. This CDR3 is built from 16 residues. Germline V gene sequence: CDR1 SEHNR, CDR2 FQNEAQ (reference sequence). Trimming left V 11 bases short and J 3 bases short, with 22 bases between. This chain's CDR3 is CAPDQLRYEHTGELFF. The DNA of the CDR3 is TGTGCCCCCGATCAATTAAGATACGAGCACACCGGGGAGCTGTTTTTT. The complete variable domain, with remaining parts taken from reference TRBV7-9 and TRBJ2-2, reads DTGVSQNPRHKITKRGQNVTFRCDPISEHNRLYWYRQTLGQGPEFLTYFQNEAQLEKSRLLSDRFSAERPKGSFSTLEIQRTEQGDSAMYLCAPDQLRYEHTGELFFGEGSRLTVL.

V is TRBV27 and J is TRBJ2-3; TRBD2 is a possible D gene (6 bases). CDR3 length equals 14 residues. V dropped 3 bases and J dropped 4 bases, with 11 bases sitting between them. Germline V gene lookup returns CDR1 MNHEY and CDR2 SMNVEV (reference sequence). The CDR3 sequence: CASSFFTGADTQYF. In nucleotides, the CDR3 is TGTGCCAGCAGTTTCTTTACGGGAGCAGATACGCAGTATTTT.

CDR3 amino acids: CASSTTLSGSHEQYF. CDR3 DNA sequence: TGCGCCAGCTCTACTACCCTTAGCGGGAGTCACGAGCAGTACTTC. This chain connects TRBV5-1 to TRBJ2-7, with 9 nucleotides matching TRBD2. The germline V gene encodes CDR1 SGHRS and CDR2 YFSETQ. The CDR3 covers 15 residues. J was trimmed by 5 bases and V by 7 bases; bases with no gene match: 13.

This clone was observed once. The chain joins TRBV5-1 to TRBJ1-4; D might be TRBD1 (5 bases). The CDR3 length is 16 residues. CDR1 is SGHRS and CDR2 is YFSETQ in the germline V gene. V lost 5 bases and J 0 bases, leaving 14 bases between the germline ends. CDR3 nucleotides: TGCGCCAGCAGTCCGGGGGACTGGGCAACTAATGAAAAACTGTTTTTT. Residues: CASSPGDWATNEKLFF.

The rearrangement joins TRBV13 to TRBJ2-5, with TRBD2 identical over 13 bases. The CDR3 consists of 16 residues. Germline V gene sequence: CDR1 PRHDT, CDR2 FYEKMQ (reference sequence). After removal of 5 bases from V and 6 bases from J, the junction contained 9 bases not matched to a gene. In DNA, the CDR3 is TGTGCCAGCAGCCTTTACGGACTAGCGGGAGAGAAGACCCAGTACTTC. Its protein is CASSLYGLAGEKTQYF.

This clone has a single count. The V and J genes are TRBV19 and TRBJ2-7, with 11 bases that match TRBD2. The trim removed 1 base at V and 3 bases at J, leaving 5 bases unmatched. Germline V gene lookup returns CDR1 LNHDA and CDR2 SQIVND (reference sequence). The CDR3 extends over 16 amino acids. Written as DNA, the CDR3 is TGTGCCAGTAGTATAGGGAGACTAGCGGGAAGCTACGAGCAGTACTTC. As protein: CASSIGRLAGSYEQYF. Together with reference TRBV19 and TRBJ2-7, the CDR3 gives the full variable domain: DGGITQSPKYLFRKEGQNVTLSCEQNLNHDAMYWYRQDPGQGLRLIYYSQIVNDFQKGDIAEGYSVSREKKESFPLTVTSAQKNPTAFYLCASSIGRLAGSYEQYFGPGTRLTVT.

This clone has just a few counts. The chain recombines TRBV29-1 with TRBJ2-3; TRBD2 aligns across 8 bases. Germline V gene lookup returns CDR1 SQVTM and CDR2 ANQGSEA. The V gene end was trimmed by 3 bases and the J gene end by 4 bases; junction bases not matched to a gene: 6. CDR3 length: 14 amino acids. CDR3 nucleotides: TGCAGCGTTGATGCTAGCGGGTCTTCAGATACGCAGTATTTT. Translation gives CSVDASGSSDTQYF.

This clone has just a few counts. J is TRBJ1-2 and V is TRBV7-9, with 7 bases fitting TRBD1. There are 15 residues in the CDR3. With V trimmed by 5 bases and J by 1 base, 7 bases remained unmatched. Germline-derived CDR1 and CDR2 are SEHNR and FQNEAQ (reference sequence). The CDR3 here is CASSSRDRVNYGYTF. The DNA for the CDR3 is TGTGCCAGCAGCAGCCGGGACAGAGTTAACTATGGCTACACCTTC. The whole variable domain, filled in from reference TRBV7-9 and TRBJ1-2, reads DTGVSQNPRHKITKRGQNVTFRCDPISEHNRLYWYRQTLGQGPEFLTYFQNEAQLEKSRLLSDRFSAERPKGSFSTLEIQRTEQGDSAMYLCASSSRDRVNYGYTFGSGTRLTVV.